Below, 9 T cell receptor beta chains from the same sample are listed, as sequenced in a study of cytomegalovirus exposure and HLA in healthy donors. TCRdb keeps only in-frame clones here, not all; method: immunoSEQ multiplex PCR. The sample contains 200,000 or so clones, more than 75% of which appear only once. What was sequenced was PBMCs. These receptors all come from a young woman in good health and CMV-seropositive.

V is TRBV19 and J is TRBJ2-2, with TRBD2 matching 10 bases. The CDR3 is made up of 15 amino acids. Germline assignment: CDR1 LNHDA and CDR2 SQIVND (reference sequence). V lost 4 bases, J lost 6 bases, and 5 bases stayed unmatched. The CDR3 bases are TGTGCCAGTAGTAGGCTAGCGGGAGTTGCCGGGGAGCTGTTTTTT. Amino acids: CASSRLAGVAGELFF.

The table lists this clone with a count of one. DNA for the CDR3: TGTGCCAGCAGTTACTCCGCAGGGCGGAGCTCCTACGAGCAGTACTTC. Its translation: CASSYSAGRSSYEQYF. The chain couples TRBV6-6 to TRBJ2-7; D may be TRBD1 (5 bases). This CDR3 region has 16 residues. V was trimmed by 0 bases and J by 0 bases, leaving 12 bases between them. CDR1 is MNHNY, CDR2 SVGAGI, per germline (reference sequence).

The chain recombines TRBV19 with TRBJ2-3, with 7 bases that match TRBD1. Per the germline V gene, CDR1 is LNHDA and CDR2 is SQIVND (reference sequence). V shed 3 bases, J shed 1 base, and the junction held 7 bases outside the gene matches. The CDR3 consists of 16 residues. The CDR3 loop reads CASSILDRLGTDTQYF. Here the CDR3 DNA reads TGTGCCAGTAGTATCCTGGACAGGCTCGGCACAGATACGCAGTATTTT.

The chain has TRBV4-2 and TRBJ2-6; the D gene is possibly TRBD2 (5 bases). The CDR3 consists of 19 residues. The V gene's germline CDR1 is LGHNA and CDR2 YNFKEQ. V lost 2 bases to trimming and J lost 0 bases, with 17 bases between them. This chain's CDR3 is CASSQKKDSLDSGANVLTF. Written as DNA, the CDR3 is TGTGCCAGCAGCCAAAAGAAGGACTCTCTCGACTCTGGGGCCAACGTCCTGACTTTC.

The rearrangement links TRBV10-1 to TRBJ2-2; tentative D call: TRBD1 (7 bases). The germline V gene has CDR1 WNHNN and CDR2 SYGVQD (reference sequence). The germline V and J ends were trimmed by 0 bases and 5 bases, with 16 bases remaining between them. This CDR3 has 17 residues. The CDR3 DNA is TGCGCCAGCAGTGAGTCTGCCCCCAGGGGGAGGACCGGGGAGCTGTTTTTT. Translation gives CASSESAPRGRTGELFF.

The V and J genes are TRBV29-1 and TRBJ2-2; 7 nucleotides agree with TRBD2. J was trimmed by 9 bases and V by 2 bases; bases with no gene match: 3. The CDR3 has 12 amino acids. Germline V CDR1 and CDR2: SQVTM, ANQGSEA. CDR3 DNA: TGCAGCGTTGAATACGGGAGGAGGGAGCTGTTTTTT. Its translation is CSVEYGRRELFF.

This clone was counted only a few times. This chain connects TRBV4-1 to TRBJ2-7, with D perhaps TRBD1 (5 bases). The V end lost 5 bases, the J end lost 1 base, and 12 bases lay between the germline ends. This CDR3 spans 14 amino acids. The V gene's germline CDR1 is MGHRA and CDR2 YSYEKL. CDR3 residues: CASSSLGQSYEQYF. Written as DNA, the CDR3 is TGCGCCAGCAGCTCTCTGGGGCAGTCCTACGAGCAGTACTTC.

The chain is built from TRBV5-1 and TRBJ2-7; TRBD2 matches 10 bases. The CDR3 runs to 14 residues. V was clipped by 4 bases and J by 0 bases; unmatched bases: 1. Germline CDR1 SGHRS, CDR2 YFSETQ. Here the CDR3 reads CASSRTSGSYEQYF. The CDR3 DNA reads TGCGCCAGCAGCCGGACTAGCGGCTCCTACGAGCAGTACTTC.

The rearrangement uses TRBV29-1 and TRBJ2-7, with a tentative D call TRBD1 (6 bases). The CDR3 contains 12 residues. With 5 bases removed from V and 4 bases from J, the gap between germline ends came to 12 bases. The germline V gene encodes CDR1 SQVTM and CDR2 ANQGSEA. The chain's CDR3 is CSVQTQGYEQYF. The CDR3 DNA is TGCAGCGTTCAAACACAGGGATACGAGCAGTACTTC.